The clone carrying this T cell receptor beta chain was seen only a few times. The antigen remains unidentified. This entry is derived from a study of CD8 T cells in ankylosing spondylitis. Points from the study as a whole: One TCR beta motif, made up of about 8 highly homologous variants, appeared characteristic of ankylosing spondylitis blood. Disease-linked clones were found to be CD8+ and relatively rare in peripheral blood. Matched ankylosing spondylitis synovial fluid reportedly showed significant enrichment of disease-linked clones. Earlier literature documents some of the motif variants in reactive arthritis synovial fluid and blood.

Quantitative 5'-RACE was performed with molecular barcodes, and it yielded the TCR beta libraries. TCRdb processed the 5' RACE reads anew with MiXCR; each CDR3 protein has one entry. In the table there are fewer than 550,000 distinct CDR3 sequences, approximately 5% of which are singletons. Sequences were obtained from blood, either unsorted or a sorted T cell fraction (not recorded which). The sequence was obtained from a male donor with ankylosing spondylitis.

The CDR3 reads CSGLNRDYNEKLFF. The CDR3 nucleotides are TGCAGTGGACTCAACCGGGACTATAATGAAAAACTGTTTTTT. The J gene is TRBJ1-4, the V gene TRBV20-1, with a tentative D call TRBD1 (5 bases). The V gene's germline CDR1 is DFQATT and CDR2 SNEGSKA (reference sequence). The CDR3 contains 14 residues. Trimming took 7 bases from V and 4 from J, leaving 16 bases between them.